Included here is one T cell receptor beta chain sequence, with context. The data were taken from a study of glioma-infiltrating T cells after dendritic cell vaccination. Trimming left V 7 bases short and J 0 bases short, with 9 bases between. CDR1 is SNHLY, CDR2 FYNNEI, per germline. The CDR3 totals 13 residues. Some clones are missing from TCRdb's copy, which holds only in-frame ones; the method was immunoSEQ multiplex PCR. The sample contains roughly 83,000 clones, 80% to 90% of which appear only once. V usage is TRBV2 and J usage is TRBJ1-2; D not certain. The TCR was taken from a human donor with glioblastoma. The material was blood, obtained before dendritic cell vaccination. The CDR3 DNA reads as TGTGCCAGCACGCAGTTGGCTAACTATGGCTACACCTTC. It specifies CASTQLANYGYTF.